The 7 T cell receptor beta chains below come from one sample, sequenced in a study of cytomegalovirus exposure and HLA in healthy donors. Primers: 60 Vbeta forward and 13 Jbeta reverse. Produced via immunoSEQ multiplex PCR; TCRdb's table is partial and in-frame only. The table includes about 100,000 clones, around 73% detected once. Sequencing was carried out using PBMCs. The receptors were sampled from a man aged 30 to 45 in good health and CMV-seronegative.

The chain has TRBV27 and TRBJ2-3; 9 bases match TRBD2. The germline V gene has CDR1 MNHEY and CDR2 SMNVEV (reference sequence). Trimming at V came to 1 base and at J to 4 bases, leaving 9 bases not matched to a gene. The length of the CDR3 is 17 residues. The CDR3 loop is CASSLFGSRGGADTQYF. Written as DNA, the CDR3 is TGTGCCAGCAGTTTATTCGGATCGCGGGGGGGCGCAGATACGCAGTATTTT.

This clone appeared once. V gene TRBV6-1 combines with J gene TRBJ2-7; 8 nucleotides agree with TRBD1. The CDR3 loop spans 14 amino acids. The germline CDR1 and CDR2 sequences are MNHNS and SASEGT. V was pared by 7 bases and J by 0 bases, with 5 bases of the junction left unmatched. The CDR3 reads CASTRQGPSYEQYF. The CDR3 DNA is TGTGCCAGCACCAGACAGGGGCCCTCCTACGAGCAGTACTTC.

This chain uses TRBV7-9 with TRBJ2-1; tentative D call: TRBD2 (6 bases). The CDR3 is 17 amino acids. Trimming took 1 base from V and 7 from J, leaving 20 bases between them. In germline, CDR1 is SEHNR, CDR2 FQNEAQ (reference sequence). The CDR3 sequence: CASSLGRGGREGNEQFF. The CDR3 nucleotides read TGTGCCAGCAGCTTAGGGCGGGGCGGGCGGGAAGGGAATGAGCAGTTCTTC. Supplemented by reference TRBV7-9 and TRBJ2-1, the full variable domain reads DTGVSQNPRHKITKRGQNVTFRCDPISEHNRLYWYRQTLGQGPEFLTYFQNEAQLEKSRLLSDRFSAERPKGSFSTLEIQRTEQGDSAMYLCASSLGRGGREGNEQFFGPGTRLTVL.

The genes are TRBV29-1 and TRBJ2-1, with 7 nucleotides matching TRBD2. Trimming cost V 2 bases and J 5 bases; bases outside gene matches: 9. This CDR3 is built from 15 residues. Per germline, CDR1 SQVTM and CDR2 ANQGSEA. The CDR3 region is CSVELVWGGNNEQFF. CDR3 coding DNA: TGCAGCGTTGAATTAGTGTGGGGGGGGAACAATGAGCAGTTCTTC.

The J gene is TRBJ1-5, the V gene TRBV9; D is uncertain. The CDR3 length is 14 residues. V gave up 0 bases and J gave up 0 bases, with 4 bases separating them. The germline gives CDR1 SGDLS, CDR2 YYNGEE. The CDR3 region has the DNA TGTGCCAGCAGCGTAGACTATAGCAATCAGCCCCAGCATTTT. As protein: CASSVDYSNQPQHF.

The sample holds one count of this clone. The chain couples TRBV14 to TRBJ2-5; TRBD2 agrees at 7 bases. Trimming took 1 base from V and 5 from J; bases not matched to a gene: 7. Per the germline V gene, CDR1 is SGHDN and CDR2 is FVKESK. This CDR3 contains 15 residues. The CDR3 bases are TGTGCCAGCAGCCAAGGCGCGGGAGCTACGGAGACCCAGTACTTC. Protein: CASSQGAGATETQYF.

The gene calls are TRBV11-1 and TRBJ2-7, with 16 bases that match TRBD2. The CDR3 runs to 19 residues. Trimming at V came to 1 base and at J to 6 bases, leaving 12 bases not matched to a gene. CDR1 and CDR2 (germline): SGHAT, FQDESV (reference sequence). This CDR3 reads CASSLEGTSGRASASEQYF. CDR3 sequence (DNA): TGTGCCAGCAGCTTAGAAGGGACTAGCGGGAGGGCCTCTGCGAGCGAGCAGTACTTC.